This T cell receptor beta chain is drawn from a study of CXCR3-negative and CXCR3-positive naive CD8 T cells. The length of the CDR3 is 15 residues. Germline values: CDR1 SGHAT, CDR2 FQNNGV. This clonotype registers medium-sized (0.01 to 0.1%) by frequency. Carrying UMI labels, the TRB cDNA libraries were prepared through 5' RACE. TCRdb re-called the 5' RACE reads and shows each CDR3 protein once, DNA omitted. Its table lists 7,500 to 8,500 distinct CDR3 sequences. The material sequenced was naive CXCR3- CD8+ T cells from blood. The subset: CD45RO-CCR7+CD27+CD95- naive CD8+ T cells lacking CXCR3 (TNR3-). The chain carries TRBV11-2 and TRBJ2-5; there is no DNA to check the TCRdb D call of TRBD1. The sequence was collected from a human donor in good health. Some clones in this sample may be carry-over from other donors' samples. CDR3 protein: CASSPAGTGRETQYF.